The entry below gives a single T cell receptor (beta chain) sequence along with its context. Preparation of the TCRbeta library used unique molecular identifiers. TCRdb re-called the PCR reads with MiXCR, one entry per CDR3 protein. The table shows approximately 520,000 distinct CDR3 sequences, with over 25% occurring only once. This specimen comes from a study of T-cell reconstitution after alpha-beta-depleted transplantation in children. Deletions cut 6 bases from V and 2 bases from J, with 18 bases between. Germline CDR1 and CDR2: SGHVS and FQNEAQ. This CDR3 spans 16 amino acids. This receptor was taken from a human donor who donated a stem cell graft to a child with aplastic anemia. Sequencing used PBMCs from the stem cell graft donor, obtained from the stem cell graft. This chain connects TRBV7-8 to TRBJ2-3, with a possible D match to TRBD1 (6 bases). The DNA of the CDR3 is TGTGCCAGCAGTCTGGCTGAGTGGGGGCCCACAGATACGCAGTATTTT. Protein: CASSLAEWGPTDTQYF.